What follows are 18 T cell receptor beta chains derived from one specimen sequenced in a study of T cell repertoires in cytomegalovirus infection. TCRdb independently ran MiXCR on the reads; one entry per CDR3 protein. This sample has about 250,000 distinct CDR3 sequences, with 17% found just once. The sequenced sample was CD8+ T cells from PBMCs. Source of these receptors: a human donor in good health (CMV status not recorded). Some clones in this sample may be carry-over from other donors' samples.

This chain connects TRBV2 to TRBJ2-1; the match to TRBD2 covers 13 bases. The CDR3 length is 20 residues. V lost 7 bases and J lost 2; bases outside the gene matches: 17. Germline values: CDR1 SNHLY, CDR2 FYNNEI. The CDR3 loop is CASTLSEGLAGSGPYNEQFF. As DNA, the CDR3 is TGTGCCAGCACCCTATCCGAGGGACTAGCGGGATCTGGCCCCTACAATGAGCAGTTCTTC.

In this sample, this clonotype turned up a few times. V usage is TRBV2 and J usage is TRBJ2-7, with D possibly being TRBD1 or TRBD2 (5 bases each). There are 19 residues in the CDR3. V lost 5 bases and J lost 0, with 26 bases in between. Germline loops: CDR1 SNHLY, CDR2 FYNNEI. CDR3 amino acids: CASSNPPGWGTPSSYEQYF. The CDR3, as DNA: TGTGCCAGCAGTAACCCACCTGGTTGGGGGACCCCCAGCTCCTACGAGCAGTACTTC.

This clonotype was detected only a few times. The chain links TRBV7-2 to TRBJ2-1; 13 bases are shared with TRBD2. The germline V gene encodes CDR1 SGHTA and CDR2 FQGNSA. This CDR3 spans 17 amino acids. With V trimmed by 3 bases and J by 10 bases, 12 bases remained unmatched. Here the CDR3 reads CASSFPKLAGGVREQFF. The DNA of the CDR3 is TGTGCCAGCAGCTTTCCCAAACTAGCGGGGGGGGTCCGCGAGCAGTTCTTC.

In its sample, this clonotype was seen many times. The chain is built from TRBV7-3 and TRBJ2-1, with a possible D match to TRBD1 (6 bases). CDR1 is SGHTA, CDR2 FQGTGA, per germline. V dropped 5 bases and J dropped 7 bases, with 12 bases sitting between them. The CDR3 runs 13 residues. This CDR3 is CASSLDTGNEQFF. The CDR3 DNA is TGTGCCAGCAGCCTTGACACAGGGAATGAGCAGTTCTTC.

This clonotype was counted ten times or more. The chain has TRBV7-2 and TRBJ1-6; 8 nucleotides agree with TRBD1. V gave up 5 bases and J gave up 10 bases; unmatched junction bases: 10. The length of the CDR3 is 15 residues. Per the germline V gene, CDR1 is SGHTA and CDR2 is FQGNSA. CDR3 region: CASSTSGTGRSPLHF. The CDR3 DNA reads as TGTGCCAGCAGCACCTCCGGGACAGGTCGGTCACCCCTCCACTTT.

In this sample, this clonotype turned up a few times. The chain recombines TRBV20-1 with TRBJ1-3; weak D call: TRBD1 (6 bases). The ends were cut back, 2 bases at V and 4 bases at J, with 12 bases in the middle. There are 14 residues in the CDR3. Per germline, CDR1 DFQATT and CDR2 SNEGSKA (reference sequence). CDR3 region: CSARLRGSGNTIYF. CDR3 DNA: TGCAGTGCTAGATTGAGGGGGTCAGGAAACACCATATATTTT.

This clonotype occurred many times. The chain joins TRBV19 to TRBJ2-1; either TRBD1 or TRBD2 may supply D (6 bases each). Germline CDR1 is LNHDA and CDR2 is SQIVND (reference sequence). This CDR3 region has 11 residues. Trimming removed 8 bases at V and 7 bases at J, with 9 bases between. The CDR3 spells CASGGGNEQFF. In DNA, the CDR3 is TGTGCCAGTGGAGGGGGGAATGAGCAGTTCTTC. The variable domain in full, with the rest retrieved from reference TRBV19 and TRBJ2-1, is DGGITQSPKYLFRKEGQNVTLSCEQNLNHDAMYWYRQDPGQGLRLIYYSQIVNDFQKGDIAEGYSVSREKKESFPLTVTSAQKNPTAFYLCASGGGNEQFFGPGTRLTVL.

This clonotype was recorded many times. The chain is built from TRBV7-9 and TRBJ2-2, with TRBD1 identical over 8 bases. Trimming took 5 bases from V and 0 from J; bases not matched to a gene: 5. This CDR3 is built from 16 residues. The V gene's germline CDR1 is SEHNR and CDR2 FQNEAQ (reference sequence). Here the CDR3 reads CASSPQGQANTGELFF. In nucleotides, the CDR3 is TGTGCCAGCAGCCCCCAGGGACAGGCGAACACCGGGGAGCTGTTTTTT.

This clonotype was detected a few times. This chain uses TRBV20-1 with TRBJ1-2; D gene unclear. Looked up from germline, CDR1 is DFQATT and CDR2 is SNEGSKA (reference sequence). The CDR3 is made up of 12 amino acids. The ends were cut back, 6 bases at V and 6 bases at J, with 14 bases in the middle. The CDR3, as DNA: TGCAGTGCCCACGGACGGGTGGATGGCTACACCTTC. It is translated as CSAHGRVDGYTF.

This clonotype was detected many times. The chain is built from TRBV28 and TRBJ1-6, with D maybe TRBD1 (6 bases). V was cut by 10 bases and J by 10 bases, with 20 bases left in between. The CDR3 runs to 14 residues. Germline assignment: CDR1 MDHEN and CDR2 SYDVKM. CDR3 sequence: CATAGTLENSPLHF. In DNA form, the CDR3 reads TGTGCCACAGCCGGGACATTGGAAAACTCACCCCTCCACTTT.

Turning to this clonotype: A much larger clone differs from this one at a single base, so this may be a read error. The chain employs TRBV10-3 and TRBJ2-1; TRBD1 matches at 8 bases. The CDR3 is 15 residues long. Germline V CDR1 and CDR2: ENHRY, SYGVKD. As DNA, the CDR3 is TGTACCATCAGTGAACGGGACAGGCGGGACAATGAGCAGTTCTTC. Amino acid sequence: CTISERDRRDNEQFF.

This clonotype was observed at least ten times. The V and J genes are TRBV6-6 and TRBJ1-2, with no clear D. Between the trimmed V and J ends, which lost 0 bases and 6 bases, there was a span of 17 bases. Germline V lookup: CDR1 MNHNY, CDR2 SVGAGI (reference sequence). The CDR3 covers 16 residues. CDR3 coding DNA: TGTGCCAGCAGTTACTCGGTGGCAGGAGGTTCGCATGGCTACACCTTC. Residues: CASSYSVAGGSHGYTF.

This clonotype occurred a few times. The J gene is TRBJ2-7, the V gene TRBV6-4, with TRBD1 matching 9 bases. Germline V gene data show CDR1 as MRHNA and CDR2 as SNTAGT. The CDR3 runs to 18 residues. The V and J ends lost 0 bases and 5 bases, in that order; junction bases with no gene match: 14. The CDR3 DNA reads TGTGCCAGCAGTGACTCCGAAGGGTGCGGGACAGGGAGAGACGAGCAGTACTTC. Its protein product is CASSDSEGCGTGRDEQYF.

This clonotype has ten or more counts. The chain uses TRBV27 and TRBJ1-1; a possible D gene is TRBD1 (6 bases). The CDR3 runs 15 residues. Germline CDR1 reads MNHEY; CDR2 reads SMNVEV (reference sequence). Trimming stripped 1 base from V and 6 bases from J, with 15 bases between. CDR3 coding DNA: TGTGCCAGCAGTTTATATCTGGGGGCAGGTGCTGAAGCTTTCTTT. Amino acid sequence: CASSLYLGAGAEAFF.

This sequence joins TRBV24-1 and TRBJ2-6, with D possibly TRBD1 on 6 matching bases. CDR3 length: 19 amino acids. V was cut by 5 bases and J by 0 bases, with 19 bases left in between. Germline values: CDR1 KGHDR, CDR2 SFDVKD. CDR3 sequence reads: CATSAPLQGTSSGANVLTF. The CDR3 coding sequence is TGTGCCACCAGTGCCCCCCTACAGGGAACGAGCTCTGGGGCCAACGTCCTGACTTTC.

Turning to this clonotype: A much larger clone differs from this one at a single base, so this may be a read error. Lacking the conserved final phenylalanine or tryptophan, this CDR3 likely reflects a read error. V usage is TRBV6-2 or TRBV6-3 and J usage is TRBJ1-5, with TRBD1 identical over 10 bases. With V trimmed by 6 bases and J by 2 bases, 10 bases remained unmatched. Germline lookup yields CDR1 MNHEY and CDR2 SVGEGT. CDR3 size: 17 residues. For the CDR3, the DNA is TGTGCCAGCAGCCCCGGGACAGGGGAGGGTGGCAATCAGCCCCAGCATTTG. Translating it yields CASSPGTGEGGNQPQHL.

This clonotype was seen more than once but under ten times. The CDR3 nucleotides are TGTGCCAGCAGAAGGGACAGGGGGCGCGACACTGAAGCTTTCTTT. It specifies CASRRDRGRDTEAFF. V gene TRBV28 combines with J gene TRBJ1-1; TRBD1 agrees at 12 bases. The CDR3 sequence is 15 residues long. After removal of 6 bases from V and 3 bases from J, the junction contained 5 bases not matched to a gene. The germline V gene has CDR1 MDHEN and CDR2 SYDVKM.

The chain employs TRBV3-1 and TRBJ2-7, with 9 bases that match TRBD1. The CDR3 has 15 residues. V lost 4 bases and J lost 1; bases outside the gene matches: 5. Germline CDR1 is LGHDT and CDR2 is YNNKEL (reference sequence). The CDR3 region has the DNA TGTGCCAGCAGCCCAGGGACAGGGCGTTCCTACGAGCAGTACTTC. Translated: CASSPGTGRSYEQYF.